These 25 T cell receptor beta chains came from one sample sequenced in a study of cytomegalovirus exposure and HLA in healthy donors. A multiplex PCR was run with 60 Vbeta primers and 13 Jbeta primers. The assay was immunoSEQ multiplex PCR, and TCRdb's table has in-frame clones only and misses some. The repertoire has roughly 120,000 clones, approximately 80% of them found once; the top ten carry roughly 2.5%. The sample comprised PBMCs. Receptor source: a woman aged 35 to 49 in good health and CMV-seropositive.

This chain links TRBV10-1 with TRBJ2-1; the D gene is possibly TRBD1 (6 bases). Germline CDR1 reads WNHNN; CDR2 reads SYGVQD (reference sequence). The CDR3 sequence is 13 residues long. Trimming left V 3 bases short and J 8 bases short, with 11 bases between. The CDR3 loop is CASSEGRGYEQFF. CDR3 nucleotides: TGCGCCAGCAGTGAAGGCAGGGGTTATGAGCAGTTCTTC.

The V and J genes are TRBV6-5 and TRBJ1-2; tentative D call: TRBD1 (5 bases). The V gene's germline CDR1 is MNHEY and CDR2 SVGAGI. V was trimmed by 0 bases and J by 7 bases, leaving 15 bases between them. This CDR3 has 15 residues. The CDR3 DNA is TGTGCCAGCAGTTACTCCCGGGGGGGTACTTCTGGCTACACCTTC. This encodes CASSYSRGGTSGYTF.

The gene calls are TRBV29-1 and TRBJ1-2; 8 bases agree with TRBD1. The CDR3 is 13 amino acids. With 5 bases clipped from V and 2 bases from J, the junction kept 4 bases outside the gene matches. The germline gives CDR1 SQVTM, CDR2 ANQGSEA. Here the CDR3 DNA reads TGCAGCGTTTTGACAGGGGCCAACTATGGCTACACCTTC. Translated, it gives CSVLTGANYGYTF.

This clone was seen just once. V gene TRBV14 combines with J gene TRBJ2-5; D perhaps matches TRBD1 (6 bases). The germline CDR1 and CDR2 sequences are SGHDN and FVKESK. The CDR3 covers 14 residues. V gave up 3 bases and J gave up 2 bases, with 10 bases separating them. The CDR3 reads CASSQLGAQETQYF. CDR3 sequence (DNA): TGTGCCAGCAGCCAGTTGGGGGCACAAGAGACCCAGTACTTC.

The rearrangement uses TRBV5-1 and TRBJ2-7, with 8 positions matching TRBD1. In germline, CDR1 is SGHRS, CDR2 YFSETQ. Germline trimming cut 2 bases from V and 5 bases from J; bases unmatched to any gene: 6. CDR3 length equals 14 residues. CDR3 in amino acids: CASSFGDRGHEQYF. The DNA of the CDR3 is TGCGCCAGCAGCTTTGGTGACAGGGGACACGAGCAGTACTTC.

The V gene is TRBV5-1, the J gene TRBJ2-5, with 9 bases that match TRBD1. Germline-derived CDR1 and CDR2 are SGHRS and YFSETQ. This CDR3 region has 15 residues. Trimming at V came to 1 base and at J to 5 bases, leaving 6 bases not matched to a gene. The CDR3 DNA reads TGCGCCAGCAGCTTGAAACAGGGGGCTTTCGAGACCCAGTACTTC. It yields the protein CASSLKQGAFETQYF.

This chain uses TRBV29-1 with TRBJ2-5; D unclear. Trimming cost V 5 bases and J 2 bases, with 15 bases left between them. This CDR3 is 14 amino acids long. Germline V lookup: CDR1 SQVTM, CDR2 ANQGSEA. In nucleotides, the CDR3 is TGCAGCGTTAAGGAGATATACGAACAAGAGACCCAGTACTTC. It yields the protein CSVKEIYEQETQYF.

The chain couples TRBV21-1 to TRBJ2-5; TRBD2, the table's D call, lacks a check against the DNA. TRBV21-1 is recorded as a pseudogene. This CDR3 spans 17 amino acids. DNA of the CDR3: TGTGCCAGCAGCAAAGCGGCAGAGGCAGAACCCTCGAGGACCCAGTACTTC. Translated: CASSKAAEAEPSRTQYF.

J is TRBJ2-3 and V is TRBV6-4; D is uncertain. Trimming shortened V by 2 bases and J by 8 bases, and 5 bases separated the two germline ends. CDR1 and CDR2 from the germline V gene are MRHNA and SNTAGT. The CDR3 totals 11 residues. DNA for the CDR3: TGTGCCAGCAGTGACCAGGTTACGCAGTATTTT. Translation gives CASSDQVTQYF.

The CDR3 DNA follows: TGTGCCAGTAGTCAGGGCCAATACAATGAGCAGTTCTTC. Its protein is CASSQGQYNEQFF. The chain combines TRBV19 with TRBJ2-1, with D possibly matching TRBD1 (5 bases). This CDR3 spans 13 amino acids. The germline CDR1 and CDR2 sequences are LNHDA and SQIVND (reference sequence). The V end lost 5 bases, the J end lost 4 bases, and 9 bases lay between the germline ends.

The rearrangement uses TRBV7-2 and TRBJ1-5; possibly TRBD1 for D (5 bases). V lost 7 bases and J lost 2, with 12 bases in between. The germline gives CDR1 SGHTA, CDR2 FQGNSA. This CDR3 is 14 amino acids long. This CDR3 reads CASTSPGGNQPQHF. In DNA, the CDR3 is TGTGCCAGCACCTCCCCGGGGGGCAATCAGCCCCAGCATTTT.

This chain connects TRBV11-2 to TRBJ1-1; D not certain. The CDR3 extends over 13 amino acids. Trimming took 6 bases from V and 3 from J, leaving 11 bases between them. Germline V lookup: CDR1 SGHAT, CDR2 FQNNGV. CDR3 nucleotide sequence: TGTGCCAGCAGAAAAGCGCGGGACACTGAAGCTTTCTTT. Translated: CASRKARDTEAFF.

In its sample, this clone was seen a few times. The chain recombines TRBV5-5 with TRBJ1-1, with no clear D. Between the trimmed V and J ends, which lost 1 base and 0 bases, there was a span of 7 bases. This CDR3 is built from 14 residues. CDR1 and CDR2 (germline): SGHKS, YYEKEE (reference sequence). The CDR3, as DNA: TGTGCCAGCAGCTTGCACTACTTGAACACTGAAGCTTTCTTT. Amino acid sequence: CASSLHYLNTEAFF.

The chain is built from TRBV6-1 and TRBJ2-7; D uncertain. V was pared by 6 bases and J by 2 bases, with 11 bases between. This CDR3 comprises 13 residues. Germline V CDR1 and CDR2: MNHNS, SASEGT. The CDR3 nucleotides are TGTGCCAGCAGGACGCCTGGGCCCTACGAGCAGTACTTC. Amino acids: CASRTPGPYEQYF.

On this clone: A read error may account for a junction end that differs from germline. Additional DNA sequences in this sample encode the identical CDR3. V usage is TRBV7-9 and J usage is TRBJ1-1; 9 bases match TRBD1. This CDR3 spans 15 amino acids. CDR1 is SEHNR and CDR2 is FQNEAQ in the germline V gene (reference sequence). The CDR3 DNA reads TGCGCCAGCAGCGGTCCCGGGACAGGGAGCACTGAAGCTTTCTTT. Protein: CASSGPGTGSTEAFF.

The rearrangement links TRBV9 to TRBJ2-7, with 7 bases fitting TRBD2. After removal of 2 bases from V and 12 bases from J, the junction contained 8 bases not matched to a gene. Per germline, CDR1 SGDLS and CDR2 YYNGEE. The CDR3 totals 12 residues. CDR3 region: CASSVGGGPPYF. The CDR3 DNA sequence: TGTGCCAGCAGCGTCGGGGGAGGGCCCCCGTACTTC.

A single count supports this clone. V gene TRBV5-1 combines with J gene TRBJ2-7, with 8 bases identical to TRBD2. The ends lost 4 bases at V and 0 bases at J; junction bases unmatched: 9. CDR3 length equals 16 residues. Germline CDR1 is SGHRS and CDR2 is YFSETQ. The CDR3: CASSPGGGGSSYEQYF. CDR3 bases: TGCGCCAGCAGCCCCGGGGGGGGCGGGAGCTCCTACGAGCAGTACTTC.

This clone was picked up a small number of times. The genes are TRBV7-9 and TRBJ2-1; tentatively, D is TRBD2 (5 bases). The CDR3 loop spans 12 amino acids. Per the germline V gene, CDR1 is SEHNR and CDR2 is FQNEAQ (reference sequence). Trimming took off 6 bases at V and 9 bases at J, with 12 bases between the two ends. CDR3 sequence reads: CASRRGPGEQFF. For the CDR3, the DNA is TGTGCCAGCAGGAGAGGGCCGGGTGAGCAGTTCTTC.

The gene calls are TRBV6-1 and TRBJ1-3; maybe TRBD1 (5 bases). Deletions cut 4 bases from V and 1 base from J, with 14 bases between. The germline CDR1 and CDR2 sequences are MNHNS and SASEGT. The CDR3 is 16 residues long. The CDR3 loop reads CASSVSGGDSGNTIYF. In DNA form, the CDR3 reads TGTGCCAGCAGTGTCTCCGGGGGAGATTCTGGAAACACCATATATTTT.

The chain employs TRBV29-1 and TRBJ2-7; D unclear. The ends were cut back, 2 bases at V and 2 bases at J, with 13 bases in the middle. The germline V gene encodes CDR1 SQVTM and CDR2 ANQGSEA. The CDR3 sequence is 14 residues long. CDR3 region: CSVELASSPYEQYF. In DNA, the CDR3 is TGCAGCGTTGAATTGGCCAGTTCCCCCTACGAGCAGTACTTC.

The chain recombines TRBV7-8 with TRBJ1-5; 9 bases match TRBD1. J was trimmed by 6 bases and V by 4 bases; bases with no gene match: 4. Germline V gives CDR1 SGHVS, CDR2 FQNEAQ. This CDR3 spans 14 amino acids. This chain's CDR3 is CASSWTGAGQPQHF. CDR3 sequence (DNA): TGTGCCAGCAGCTGGACAGGGGCCGGTCAGCCCCAGCATTTT. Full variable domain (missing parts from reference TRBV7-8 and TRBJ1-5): GAGVSQSPRYKVAKRGQDVALRCDPISGHVSLFWYQQALGQGPEFLTYFQNEAQLDKSGLPSDRFFAERPEGSVSTLKIQRTQQEDSAVYLCASSWTGAGQPQHFGDGTRLSIL.

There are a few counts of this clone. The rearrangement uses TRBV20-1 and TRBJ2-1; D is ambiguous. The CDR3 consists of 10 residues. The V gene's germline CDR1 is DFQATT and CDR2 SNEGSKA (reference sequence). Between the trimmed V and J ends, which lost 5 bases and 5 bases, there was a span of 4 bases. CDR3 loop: CSAQDNEQFF. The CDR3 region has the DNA TGCAGTGCTCAGGACAATGAGCAGTTCTTC.

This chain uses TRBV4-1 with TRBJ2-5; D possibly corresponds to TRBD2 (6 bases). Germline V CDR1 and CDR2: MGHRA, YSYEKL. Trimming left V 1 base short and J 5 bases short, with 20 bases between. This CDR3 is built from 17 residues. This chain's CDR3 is CASSQGDGLARGETQYF. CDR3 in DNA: TGCGCCAGCAGCCAAGGGGATGGTCTGGCCCGGGGGGAGACCCAGTACTTC.

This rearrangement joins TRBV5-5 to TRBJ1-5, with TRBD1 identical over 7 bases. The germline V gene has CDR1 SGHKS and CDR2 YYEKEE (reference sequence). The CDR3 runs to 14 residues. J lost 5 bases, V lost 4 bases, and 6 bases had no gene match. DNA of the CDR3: TGTGCCAGCAGCCCGGGACAGTCCTATCAGCCCCAGCATTTT. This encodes CASSPGQSYQPQHF.

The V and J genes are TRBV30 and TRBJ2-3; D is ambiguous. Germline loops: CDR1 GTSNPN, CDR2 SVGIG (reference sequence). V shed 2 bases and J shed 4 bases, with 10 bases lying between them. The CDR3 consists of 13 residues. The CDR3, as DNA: TGTGCCTGGAGTACTGTGGGCCCAGATACGCAGTATTTT. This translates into CAWSTVGPDTQYF.